A single sample is the source of the 14 T cell receptor beta chains below, sequenced in a study of T cell responses to AZD1222 COVID-19 vaccine. The protocol was immunoSEQ multiplex PCR, while the TCRdb copy is restricted to in-frame clones and leaves out a portion. Among approximately 150,000 clones listed, about 90% were seen once. Specimen: peripheral blood, collected on day 0 of AZD1222 vaccination. The receptors derive from an adult in good health.

This clone has a handful of counts. This chain uses TRBV10-3 with TRBJ1-5; no reliable D call. Germline V lookup: CDR1 ENHRY, CDR2 SYGVKD. The CDR3 sequence is 16 residues long. V lost 0 bases and J 7 bases, leaving 16 bases between the germline ends. The CDR3 sequence is CAISESTMGSSQPQHF. The DNA for the CDR3 is TGTGCCATCAGTGAGTCGACGATGGGGTCCAGCCAGCCCCAGCATTTT.

This sequence joins TRBV6-5 and TRBJ1-2; D gene uncertain. CDR1 is MNHEY and CDR2 is SVGAGI in the germline V gene. The CDR3 contains 13 residues. Trimming shortened V by 0 bases and J by 6 bases, and 8 bases separated the two germline ends. CDR3: CASSYSRANGYTF. The CDR3 DNA is TGTGCCAGCAGTTACTCTAGGGCTAATGGCTACACCTTC.

V is TRBV15 and J is TRBJ2-7; no clear D gene. Germline V gene lookup returns CDR1 LNHNV and CDR2 YYDKDF (reference sequence). V was cut by 5 bases and J by 0 bases, with 20 bases left in between. CDR3 length: 17 residues. As DNA, the CDR3 is TGTGCCACCAGCGGCATGAGGCCCACCGTGGGCTCCTACGAGCAGTACTTC. This codes for CATSGMRPTVGSYEQYF.

This clone occurred once. The gene calls are TRBV9 and TRBJ1-2, with D tentatively TRBD1 (5 bases). Germline CDR1 is SGDLS and CDR2 is YYNGEE. Trimming removed 5 bases at V and 4 bases at J, with 24 bases between. CDR3 length: 17 amino acids. The CDR3 nucleotides read TGTGCCAGCAGTCACAAGGAGGGACCCGTTCGAGGCTATGGCTACACCTTC. It is translated as CASSHKEGPVRGYGYTF.

The chain is built from TRBV27 and TRBJ2-7; D is possibly TRBD1 (6 bases). Trimming cost V 4 bases and J 7 bases, with 23 bases left between them. In germline, CDR1 is MNHEY, CDR2 SMNVEV (reference sequence). CDR3 size: 16 residues. The CDR3 loop reads CASSYSGTSFSTEQYF. CDR3 DNA sequence: TGTGCCAGCAGTTACTCCGGGACATCTTTTTCGACGGAGCAGTACTTC.

This sequence joins TRBV6-6 and TRBJ1-5; D is perhaps TRBD1 (6 bases). V dropped 2 bases and J dropped 1 base, with 12 bases sitting between them. Germline-derived CDR1 and CDR2 are MNHNY and SVGAGI (reference sequence). The CDR3 is 16 amino acids. The CDR3 nucleotides are TGTGCCAGCAGTTACAATCCGACAGGAAGCAATCAGCCCCAGCATTTT. This sequence encodes CASSYNPTGSNQPQHF.

The gene calls are TRBV19 and TRBJ1-1; the D gene is possibly TRBD1 (6 bases). Germline V gene data show CDR1 as LNHDA and CDR2 as SQIVND (reference sequence). Trimming took off 4 bases at V and 3 bases at J, with 6 bases between the two ends. The CDR3 is 12 residues long. The CDR3: CASSKGDTEAFF. Here the CDR3 DNA reads TGTGCCAGTAGTAAGGGGGACACTGAAGCTTTCTTT.

In its sample, this clone was seen once. This chain joins TRBV6-5 and TRBJ1-4, with D perhaps matching TRBD1 (6 bases). The V and J ends lost 2 bases and 7 bases respectively, with 11 bases between them. The V gene's germline CDR1 is MNHEY and CDR2 SVGAGI. There are 14 residues in the CDR3. The CDR3 nucleotides read TGTGCCAGCAGTTACCAGGGGAGCGTTGAAAAACTGTTTTTT. Protein sequence: CASSYQGSVEKLFF.

The J gene is TRBJ1-3, the V gene TRBV9; D gene unclear. This CDR3 spans 17 amino acids. V lost 0 bases to trimming and J lost 0 bases, with 13 bases between them. CDR1 is SGDLS, CDR2 YYNGEE, per germline. The CDR3 region is CASSVGGDEYSGNTIYF. The DNA for the CDR3 is TGTGCCAGCAGCGTAGGTGGAGACGAATACTCTGGAAACACCATATATTTT.

The rearrangement uses TRBV28 and TRBJ2-7, with TRBD1 matching 10 bases. Germline values: CDR1 MDHEN, CDR2 SYDVKM. CDR3 length: 15 amino acids. Losses at the gene ends were 5 bases for V and 2 bases for J; bases not matched to a gene: 6. The CDR3: CASSQGTGDPYEQYF. The CDR3 DNA sequence: TGTGCCAGCAGTCAAGGGACAGGGGACCCCTACGAGCAGTACTTC.

The chain combines TRBV9 with TRBJ2-2; 7 nucleotides agree with TRBD1. Trimming at V came to 4 bases and at J to 7 bases, leaving 16 bases not matched to a gene. Germline lookup yields CDR1 SGDLS and CDR2 YYNGEE. This CDR3 is built from 17 residues. CDR3 in amino acids: CASSTPSGGQLGGELFF. The CDR3 DNA follows: TGTGCCAGCAGCACTCCCAGTGGGGGACAGTTGGGCGGGGAGCTGTTTTTT.

This chain uses TRBV3-1 (or the pseudogene TRBV3-2) with TRBJ2-5, with D perhaps matching TRBD1 or TRBD2 (6 bases each). Germline V CDR1 and CDR2: LGHDT, YNNKEL (reference sequence). V lost 1 base and J 2 bases, leaving 17 bases between the germline ends. CDR3 length equals 17 residues. The CDR3 DNA follows: TGTGCCAGCAGCCAAGCGTTTGGTCGGAGGGGGCAAGAGACCCAGTACTTC. Amino acid sequence: CASSQAFGRRGQETQYF.

The gene calls are TRBV28 and TRBJ2-5; 8 bases align to TRBD1. J lost 2 bases, V lost 5 bases, and 4 bases had no gene match. Germline V gene sequence: CDR1 MDHEN, CDR2 SYDVKM. CDR3 length equals 14 residues. The DNA for the CDR3 is TGTGCCAGCAGTCGACAGGGGTGGCAAGAGACCCAGTACTTC. Translation gives CASSRQGWQETQYF.

This chain links TRBV19 with TRBJ1-3; D is unclear. V lost 3 bases and J 0 bases, leaving 9 bases between the germline ends. This CDR3 spans 15 amino acids. Germline V gene data show CDR1 as LNHDA and CDR2 as SQIVND (reference sequence). The DNA of the CDR3 is TGTGCCAGTAGTATCTCGGCGCTCTCTGGAAACACCATATATTTT. Translated: CASSISALSGNTIYF.